A selection of T cell receptor beta chains follows, all from one sample in a study of shared clonotypes between healthy human individuals. The protocol was immunoSEQ multiplex PCR, while the TCRdb copy is restricted to in-frame clones and leaves out a portion. The sample contains 2 million to 2.5 million clones, about 92% of which appear only once. Sequenced material: naive CD4+ T cells from PBMCs. The source of these receptors is a man between 18 and 35 years old in good health. Some clones in this sample may be carry-over from other donors' samples. Each CDR3 is given with its conserved first and last residue. The D gene is left open where the match is weak. Rows may omit the clone size; those that give it use once, few, many or a size class.

j_gene	abundance	v_gene	d_gene	CDR3aa	CDR3nt
TRBJ2-1	-	TRBV7-3	-	CASSQRGGVEQFF	TGTGCCAGCAGTCAGAGGGGGGGCGTTGAGCAGTTCTTC
TRBJ1-2	-	TRBV28	-	CASSLLQGVGYTF	TGTGCCAGCAGTTTATTGCAGGGTGTTGGCTACACCTTC
TRBJ1-5	-	TRBV10-3	-	CAISESSGRDQPQHF	TGTGCCATCAGTGAGTCCTCGGGGCGGGATCAGCCCCAGCATTTT
TRBJ2-1	-	TRBV5-1	TRBD2	CASSLGLAGFRSSYNEQFF	TGCGCCAGCAGCTTAGGGCTAGCGGGTTTTCGGAGCTCCTACAATGAGCAGTTCTTC
TRBJ2-1	-	TRBV28	-	CASSLAILEQFF	TGTGCCAGCAGTTTAGCCATCCTCGAGCAGTTCTTC
TRBJ2-7	few	TRBV2	-	CASTGAYEQYF	TGTGCCAGCACAGGGGCCTACGAGCAGTACTTC
TRBJ2-7	-	TRBV10-1	-	CASSESWADGWQYF	TGCGCCAGCAGTGAGTCCTGGGCAGACGGATGGCAGTACTTC
TRBJ2-1	-	TRBV5-1	-	CASRRRTGIRSNEQFF	TGCGCCAGCAGGCGACGGACGGGGATAAGAAGCAATGAGCAGTTCTTC
TRBJ1-3	-	TRBV5-1	-	CASSKTGPSGNTIYF	TGCGCCAGCAGTAAGACAGGCCCCTCTGGAAACACCATATATTTT
TRBJ2-7	-	TRBV19	-	CASRRDGGPYEQYF	TGTGCCAGTAGGCGGGACGGTGGACCCTACGAGCAGTACTTC
TRBJ1-1	-	TRBV28	-	CASSLQAYGEAFF	TGTGCCAGCAGTTTACAGGCGTACGGTGAAGCTTTCTTT
TRBJ1-3	-	TRBV29-1	-	CSVVGDWNTIYF	TGCAGCGTTGTGGGCGACTGGAACACCATATATTTT
TRBJ2-5	-	TRBV19	-	CASSARETQYF	TGTGCCAGTAGTGCCAGGGAGACCCAGTACTTC
TRBJ2-5	-	TRBV6-1	-	CASSTAGLGETQYF	TGTGCCAGCAGTACGGCAGGGCTCGGAGAGACCCAGTACTTC